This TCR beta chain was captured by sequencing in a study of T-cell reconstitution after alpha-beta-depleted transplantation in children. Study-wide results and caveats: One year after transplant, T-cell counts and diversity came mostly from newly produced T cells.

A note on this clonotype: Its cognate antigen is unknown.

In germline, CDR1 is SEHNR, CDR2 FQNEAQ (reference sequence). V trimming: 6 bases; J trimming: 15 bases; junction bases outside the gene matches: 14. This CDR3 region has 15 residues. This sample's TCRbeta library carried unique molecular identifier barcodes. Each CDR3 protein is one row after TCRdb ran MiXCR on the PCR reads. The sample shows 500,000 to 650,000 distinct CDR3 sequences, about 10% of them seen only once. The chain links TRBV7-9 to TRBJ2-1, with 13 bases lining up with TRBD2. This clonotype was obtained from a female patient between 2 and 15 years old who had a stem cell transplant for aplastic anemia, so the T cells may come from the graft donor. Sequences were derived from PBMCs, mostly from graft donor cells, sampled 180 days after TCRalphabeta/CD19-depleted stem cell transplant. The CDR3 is CASRPGTSGILTRFF. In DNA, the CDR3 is TGTGCCAGCAGACCCGGGACTAGCGGGATCTTGACTCGGTTCTTC. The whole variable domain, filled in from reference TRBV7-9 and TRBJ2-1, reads DTGVSQNPRHKITKRGQNVTFRCDPISEHNRLYWYRQTLGQGPEFLTYFQNEAQLEKSRLLSDRFSAERPKGSFSTLEIQRTEQGDSAMYLCASRPGTSGILTRFFGPGTRLTVL.